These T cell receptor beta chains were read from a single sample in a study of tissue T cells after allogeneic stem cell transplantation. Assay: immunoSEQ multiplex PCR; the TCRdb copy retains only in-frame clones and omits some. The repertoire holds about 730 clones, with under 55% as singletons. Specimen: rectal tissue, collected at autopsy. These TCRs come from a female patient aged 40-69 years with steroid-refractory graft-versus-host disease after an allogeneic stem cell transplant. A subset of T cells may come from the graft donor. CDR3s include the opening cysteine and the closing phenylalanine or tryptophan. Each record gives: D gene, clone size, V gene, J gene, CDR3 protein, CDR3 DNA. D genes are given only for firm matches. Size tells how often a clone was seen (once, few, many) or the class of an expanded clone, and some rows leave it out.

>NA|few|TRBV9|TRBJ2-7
CASSVDVVAEQYF
TGTGCCAGCAGCGTAGACGTCGTTGCCGAGCAGTACTTC
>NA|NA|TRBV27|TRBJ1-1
CASSYGTLNTEAFF
TGTGCCAGCAGTTACGGGACGTTGAACACTGAAGCTTTCTTT
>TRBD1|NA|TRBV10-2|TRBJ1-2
CASSGQGQGSNYGYTF
TGCGCCAGCAGTGGACAGGGCCAAGGTTCTAACTATGGCTACACCTTC
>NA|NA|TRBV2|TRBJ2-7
CASIRALPPYEQYF
TGTGCCAGCATTCGGGCTCTACCGCCCTACGAGCAGTACTTC
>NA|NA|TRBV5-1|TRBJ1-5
CASSLQPGGNQPQHF
TGCGCCAGCAGCTTGCAACCGGGAGGGAATCAGCCCCAGCATTTT
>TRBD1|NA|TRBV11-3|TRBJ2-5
CASSTRQGHETQYF
TGTGCCAGCAGCACCAGACAGGGGCACGAGACCCAGTACTTC
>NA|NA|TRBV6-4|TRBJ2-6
CASSDSRGSGANVLTF
TGTGCCAGCAGTGACTCGCGGGGTTCTGGGGCCAACGTCCTGACTTTC
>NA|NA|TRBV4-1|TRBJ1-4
CASSQEGHRSKLFF
TGCGCCAGCAGCCAAGAGGGGCACCGAAGTAAACTGTTTTTT
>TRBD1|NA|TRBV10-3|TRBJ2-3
CAISGTGGLTDTQYF
TGTGCCATCAGTGGAACAGGGGGTTTGACAGATACGCAGTATTTT
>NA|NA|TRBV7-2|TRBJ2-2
CASSLVSSWRTGELFF
TGTGCCAGCAGCTTAGTTAGTAGCTGGAGAACCGGGGAGCTGTTTTTT
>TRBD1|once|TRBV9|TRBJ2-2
CASSVRGTGYTGELFF
TGTGCCAGCAGCGTTCGCGGGACAGGGTACACCGGGGAGCTGTTTTTT
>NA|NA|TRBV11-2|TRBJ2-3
CASREALTDTQYF
TGTGCCAGCAGAGAAGCTCTCACAGATACGCAGTATTTT
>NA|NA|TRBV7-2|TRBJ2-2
CASSLGNSYTGELFF
TGTGCCAGCAGCTTAGGGAACAGCTACACCGGGGAGCTGTTTTTT
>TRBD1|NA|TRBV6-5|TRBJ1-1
CASSVLGQGKAFF
TGTGCCAGCAGCGTACTAGGACAGGGGAAAGCTTTCTTT
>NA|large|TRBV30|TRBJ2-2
CAWSVSWAGELFF
TGTGCCTGGAGCGTCTCATGGGCCGGGGAGCTGTTTTTT
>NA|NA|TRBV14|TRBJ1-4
CASSRQFPNEKLFF
TGTGCCAGCAGCCGACAGTTTCCTAATGAAAAACTGTTTTTT
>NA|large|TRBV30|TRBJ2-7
CAWSVRFVQYF
TGTGCCTGGAGTGTACGGTTCGTGCAGTACTTC
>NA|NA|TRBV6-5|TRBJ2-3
CASKIAGTDTQYF
TGTGCCAGCAAAATAGCCGGCACAGATACGCAGTATTTT
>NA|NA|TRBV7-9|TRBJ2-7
CASSLGSLLYEQYF
TGTGCCAGCAGCTTGGGGTCCCTTCTCTACGAGCAGTACTTC
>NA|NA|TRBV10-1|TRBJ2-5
CASSDAGPGTQYF
TGCGCCAGCAGTGATGCAGGGCCGGGGACCCAGTACTTC
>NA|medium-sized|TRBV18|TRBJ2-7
CASSPKRLQGLYEQYF
TGTGCCAGCTCACCCAAGAGGTTACAGGGTCTCTACGAGCAGTACTTC
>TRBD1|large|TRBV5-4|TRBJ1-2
CASSLATGAGYTF
TGTGCCAGCAGCTTGGCTACAGGGGCTGGCTACACCTTC
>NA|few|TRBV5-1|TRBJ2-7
CASSRQRPYEQYF
TGCGCCAGCAGCCGACAGAGGCCTTACGAGCAGTACTTC
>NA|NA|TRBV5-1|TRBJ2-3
CASSLSTDTQYF
TGCGCCAGCAGCCTAAGCACAGATACGCAGTATTTT